In its sample, the clone carrying this T cell receptor beta chain was seen once. Its antigen remains unidentified. This could be a read error, since a much larger clone is one nucleotide away. TCRdb redid the calling of the multiplex PCR reads with MiXCR, one entry per CDR3 protein. The sample has over 15,000 distinct CDR3 sequences, about 60% seen once. The data were obtained in a study of breast tumors, draining lymph nodes, adjacent tissues. Findings and limits, study-wide: Tumor TCR diversity was below lymph nodes but above nontumor tissue.

CDR1 is LGHNT, CDR2 FRNRAP, per germline. The CDR3 runs 14 residues. The chain is built from TRBV12-5 and TRBJ2-1; the match to TRBD2 covers 11 bases. The sequence was obtained from a female donor with breast cancer. Some clones in this sample may be carry-over from other donors' samples. Sequenced input: tumor-adjacent breast tissue. CDR3 sequence reads: CASGFGTSGNGQFF. For the CDR3, the DNA is TGTGCTAGTGGTTTCGGGACTAGCGGCAATGGGCAGTTCTTC.